The clone carrying this T cell receptor beta chain was recorded at least ten times. Its antigen is still unknown. The entry originates in a study of T cell repertoires in cytomegalovirus infection. On the study more broadly: Indications of both CMV infection and matching HLA type were provided by public TCR beta signatures.

Germline-derived CDR1 and CDR2 are MNHEY and SVGEGT. V dropped 5 bases and J dropped 3 bases, with 16 bases sitting between them. CDR3 length: 15 residues. General study points: HLA-C-restricted CMV-specific TCR beta clonotypes were dominant in the ex vivo response.

TCRdb passed the reads through MiXCR, listing each CDR3 protein once. The table has 150,000 to 200,000 distinct CDR3 sequences, over 13% seen once. Sequenced sample: PBMCs. The origin of this receptor is a human donor in good health (CMV status not recorded). Some clones in this sample may be carry-over from other donors' samples. This chain connects TRBV6-2 or TRBV6-3 to TRBJ1-2; no definite D call. In DNA form, the CDR3 reads TGTGCCAGCAGTCTGGCGGGATTCAGCGACTATGGCTACACCTTC. Encoded protein: CASSLAGFSDYGYTF.